This T cell receptor beta chain emerged from a study of blood T cell repertoires in COVID-19 (dated by TCRdb to 2018 to 2021). In the study overall: Collaborator samples came from the United States, Italy and Spain and covered acute and convalescent phases of COVID-19. Sample metadata almost always included a de-identified subject ID, COVID-19 status, age in years and sex. Samples were obtained from the ongoing ImmuneRACE study (first 160 participants) and from roughly 1,300 subjects provided by 6 global collaborators. Subjects who had been exposed to COVID-19, were actively infected with it, or had recovered from it provided the deeply sampled blood TCRbeta repertoires that made up the dataset. Where HLA class I and class II types were available, the types were taken from metadata supplied by the sample provider, not from assay-based typing. The material from the prospective study consisted of cDNA or gDNA derived from T cells, B-cell-depleted T cells, or PBMCs. The repertoires were released in a freely available public database meant as a resource for research on the immune response to SARS-CoV-2.

Each collaborating institution followed its own protocols to collect whole blood in K2EDTA tubes. For TCRbeta analysis, collaborators shipped samples in one of three forms: frozen whole blood, isolated PBMCs, or DNA extracted from either of those sample types. TCRbeta CDR3 regions were amplified from genomic DNA using the immunoSEQ Assay, a bias-controlled multiplex PCR. The source study handled its data this way. The number of nucleated cells in each sample was estimated from the amplification of reference gene primers within the assay. Sequence reads were collapsed and filtered to measure the absolute abundance of every unique TCRbeta CDR3 rearrangement. For each sample, productive Simpson clonality was calculated by taking the square root of Simpson's diversity index across productive rearrangements. TCRdb limited this immuneACCESS table to in-frame rearrangements with V and J called. A share of clones is missing; checked studies link under half to unresolved V genes, and the rest is unexplained. That table gives V, J and clone size, and the DNA gave D and trimming. In this sample the table shows around 65,000 clones, nearly 85% of which occur a single time. Roughly two fifths of the sample goes to the ten largest clones.

Comment on this clone: There is no known antigen for this receptor. No base-level quality is on record; no much larger clone is a single base apart.

Study-wide conclusions, independent of this receptor: The quantity of clinical and demographic metadata differed by source and by participant and was supplied without curation.

Reading the germline V gene gives CDR1 SNHLY and CDR2 FYNNEI. Counted from cysteine to phenylalanine, this CDR3 has 13 amino acids. Only the CDR3 portion is preserved as DNA: 39 bases, with reading frame beginning at the first base. Trimming takes 6 bases from V and 8 bases from J, and the germline ends sit 15 bases apart. In this chain, TRBV2 is recombined with TRBJ2-3; there is no confident call for the D gene. The specimen was peripheral blood. This receptor was taken from a human donor in a cohort sampled during active COVID-19. The CDR3 corresponds to CASSDLSRATQYF. The DNA reads as follows: TGTGCCAGCAGCGACCTTTCTAGAGCTACGCAGTATTTT.